A selection of T cell receptor beta chains follows, all from one sample in a study of OX40 agonist ivuxolimab in advanced cancers. TCRdb's copy holds only in-frame clones and misses some; the assay was immunoSEQ multiplex PCR. The data show about 76,000 clones, with about 87% seen just once and 2.5% to 3% held by the top ten. The sequenced sample was CD4+ or CD8+ T cells sorted from blood, obtained in a trial of the OX40 agonist ivuxolimab. The receptors derive from an adult with an advanced solid tumor such as melanoma, head and neck, liver or kidney cancer. CDR3s include the opening cysteine and the closing phenylalanine or tryptophan. Fields, in order: clone size, J gene, V gene, D gene, CDR3 protein, CDR3 DNA. D genes are given only for firm matches. The size entry is marked missing in some rows and otherwise reads once, few, many or a size class.

>once|TRBJ1-5|TRBV28|NA
CASTEPRQGNQPQHF
TGTGCCAGCACTGAACCCAGACAGGGCAATCAGCCCCAGCATTTT
>NA|TRBJ2-7|TRBV5-1|NA
CASSNLTYEQYF
TGCGCCAGCAGCAATCTGACCTACGAGCAGTACTTC
>NA|TRBJ1-1|TRBV6-1|NA
CASSEAITGRTEAFF
TGTGCCAGCAGCGAAGCGATTACGGGGAGGACTGAAGCTTTCTTT
>NA|TRBJ2-5|TRBV6-1|TRBD2
CASSAGLAGGQETQYF
TGTGCCAGCAGTGCGGGACTAGCGGGGGGGCAAGAGACCCAGTACTTC
>NA|TRBJ2-1|TRBV5-1|NA
CASRPDRPYYNEQFF
TGCGCCAGCAGACCCGACAGACCCTACTACAATGAGCAGTTCTTC
>NA|TRBJ2-7|TRBV7-6|TRBD2
CASSPYPTSASYEQYF
TGTGCCAGCAGCCCTTACCCGACTAGCGCCTCCTACGAGCAGTACTTC
>NA|TRBJ2-1|TRBV11-2|TRBD2
CASTPGGGGSNEQFF
TGTGCCAGCACCCCGGGGGGCGGGGGGTCCAATGAGCAGTTCTTC
>NA|TRBJ1-1|TRBV7-9|TRBD1
CASSSGQGGADTEAFF
TGTGCCAGCAGCTCCGGCCAGGGGGGAGCGGACACTGAAGCTTTCTTT
>NA|TRBJ1-2|TRBV5-1|TRBD1
CASSLDTGEGYGYTF
TGCGCCAGCAGCTTGGATACAGGGGAAGGCTATGGCTACACCTTC
>NA|TRBJ2-5|TRBV29-1|NA
CSVAGSRQETQYF
TGCAGCGTTGCTGGCAGTCGACAGGAGACCCAGTACTTC
>NA|TRBJ1-5|TRBV19|TRBD1
CASTGTGPPGQGRQPQHF
TGTGCCAGTACCGGTACGGGCCCCCCGGGACAGGGTAGACAGCCCCAGCATTTT
>NA|TRBJ1-4|TRBV7-9|NA
CASSPASYGKLFF
TGTGCCAGCAGCCCAGCCAGCTACGGAAAACTGTTTTTT
>NA|TRBJ2-5|TRBV13|NA
CASSFGGPETQYF
TGTGCCAGCAGCTTCGGGGGGCCAGAGACCCAGTACTTC
>NA|TRBJ1-1|TRBV28|NA
CASRSGGTEAFF
TGTGCCAGTAGATCGGGGGGCACTGAAGCTTTCTTT
>NA|TRBJ2-1|TRBV10-3|NA
CATQGNYNEQFF
TGTGCCACCCAGGGGAACTACAATGAGCAGTTCTTC
>NA|TRBJ2-1|TRBV20-1|NA
CSARVGHGQFF
TGCAGTGCTAGAGTGGGACACGGACAGTTCTTC
>few|TRBJ1-2|TRBV28|NA
CASSLASNYGYTF
TGTGCCAGCAGTTTAGCCAGTAACTATGGCTACACCTTC
>few|TRBJ1-1|TRBV11-2|NA
CASSLVEGMVAFF
TGTGCCAGCAGCTTAGTCGAGGGAATGGTGGCTTTCTTT
>NA|TRBJ1-5|TRBV5-1|NA
CASSLDRGQPQHF
TGCGCCAGCAGCTTGGACAGAGGGCAGCCCCAGCATTTT
>NA|TRBJ2-4|TRBV7-2|NA
CASSVRVGNKNIQYF
TGTGCCAGCAGCGTCAGGGTCGGAAACAAAAACATTCAGTACTTC
>few|TRBJ1-4|TRBV2|NA
CASIGTGRKLFF
TGTGCCAGCATAGGGACCGGGCGAAAACTGTTTTTT
>once|TRBJ2-3|TRBV12-5|NA
CASGLVLPQGTDTQYF
TGTGCTAGTGGTTTGGTACTCCCTCAGGGCACAGATACGCAGTATTTT
>NA|TRBJ1-6|TRBV7-3|NA
CASSLYMPGPLHF
TGTGCCAGCAGCTTATATATGCCTGGACCCCTCCACTTT
>once|TRBJ2-4|TRBV4-2|NA
CASSRGGTENIQYF
TGTGCCAGCAGCCGTGGGGGGACAGAAAACATTCAGTACTTC
>NA|TRBJ2-3|TRBV14|TRBD2
CASSQFASGGTDTQYF
TGTGCCAGCAGCCAATTCGCTAGCGGGGGCACAGATACGCAGTATTTT
>NA|TRBJ2-3|TRBV4-3|TRBD2
CASSPTSGTDTQYF
TGCGCCAGCAGCCCCACTAGCGGCACAGATACGCAGTATTTT
>NA|TRBJ2-7|TRBV10-3|NA
CAISALGEQYF
TGTGCCATCAGTGCCTTGGGCGAGCAGTACTTC
>NA|TRBJ1-3|TRBV27|NA
CASRKMDSGNTIYF
TGTGCCAGCAGGAAAATGGATTCTGGAAACACCATATATTTT
>NA|TRBJ1-5|TRBV2|NA
CASSKDGLNQPQHF
TGTGCCAGCAGCAAGGACGGCTTGAATCAGCCCCAGCATTTT
>NA|TRBJ2-4|TRBV5-6|TRBD1
CASSGTGGRKNIQYF
TGTGCCAGCAGCGGGACAGGGGGCCGCAAAAACATTCAGTACTTC
>NA|TRBJ2-2|TRBV7-9|NA
CASSLVGHLNGELFF
TGTGCCAGCAGCTTAGTAGGGCACCTCAACGGGGAGCTGTTTTTT
>NA|TRBJ1-2|TRBV6-1|TRBD1
CASSEQGQNYGYTF
TGTGCCAGCAGTGAACAGGGACAGAACTATGGCTACACCTTC
>once|TRBJ2-5|TRBV29-1|NA
CSVGGSAGGYF
TGCAGCGTTGGCGGTTCCGCCGGTGGGTACTTC
>NA|TRBJ2-3|TRBV7-2|TRBD2
CASVAGGGDTQYF
TGTGCCAGCGTAGCGGGGGGTGGAGATACGCAGTATTTT
>NA|TRBJ1-2|TRBV6-4|TRBD1
CASKSEPGGNGYTF
TGTGCCAGCAAGTCAGAGCCAGGGGGGAATGGCTACACCTTC
>NA|TRBJ1-4|TRBV19|NA
CASSSQAGSGKLFF
TGTGCCAGTAGTTCACAGGCAGGGTCCGGAAAACTGTTTTTT
>NA|TRBJ2-5|TRBV5-1|TRBD1
CASSFTGGPSQETQYF
TGCGCCAGCAGCTTTACAGGGGGCCCGTCCCAAGAGACCCAGTACTTC
>NA|TRBJ1-1|TRBV5-1|TRBD1
CASSSGGYTEAFF
TGCGCCAGCTCATCAGGGGGCTACACTGAAGCTTTCTTT
>NA|TRBJ1-2|TRBV18|NA
CASSPGSGARYGYTF
TGTGCCAGCTCACCCGGTTCGGGCGCGAGGTATGGCTACACCTTC
>NA|TRBJ2-2|TRBV6-1|NA
CASSYRVEELFF
TGTGCCAGCAGCTACAGGGTCGAGGAGCTGTTTTTT
>NA|TRBJ2-5|TRBV7-9|TRBD2
CASSPTSAEETQYF
TGTGCCAGCAGCCCGACTAGCGCAGAAGAGACCCAGTACTTC
>NA|TRBJ2-2|TRBV5-1|NA
CASSLAPGTELFF
TGCGCCAGCAGCTTGGCCCCTGGGACAGAGCTGTTTTTT
>few|TRBJ2-2|TRBV30|NA
CAWSADGANTGELFF
TGTGCCTGGAGTGCGGACGGCGCGAACACCGGGGAGCTGTTTTTT
>NA|TRBJ1-4|TRBV4-2|NA
CASSQRSDSATNEKLFF
TGTGCCAGCAGCCAACGATCGGACAGTGCAACTAATGAAAAACTGTTTTTT
>once|TRBJ2-3|TRBV7-9|TRBD2
CASSSNSRSGTTTDTQYF
TGTGCCAGCAGCTCCAATTCCCGAAGTGGGACTACCACAGATACGCAGTATTTT
>NA|TRBJ1-4|TRBV7-9|TRBD1
CASSEGTGGANEKLFF
TGTGCCAGCAGCGAGGGGACAGGGGGCGCGAATGAAAAACTGTTTTTT
>NA|TRBJ2-3|TRBV6-1|NA
CASIFTGLTDTQYF
TGTGCCAGCATTTTTACAGGGCTTACAGATACGCAGTATTTT
>NA|TRBJ1-1|TRBV9|NA
CASSLKAGLQNTEAFF
TGTGCCAGCAGCCTTAAGGCGGGCCTTCAGAACACTGAAGCTTTCTTT
>NA|TRBJ2-3|TRBV4-2|NA
CASSQAVWGTDTQYF
TGTGCCAGCAGCCAGGCCGTATGGGGCACAGATACGCAGTATTTT